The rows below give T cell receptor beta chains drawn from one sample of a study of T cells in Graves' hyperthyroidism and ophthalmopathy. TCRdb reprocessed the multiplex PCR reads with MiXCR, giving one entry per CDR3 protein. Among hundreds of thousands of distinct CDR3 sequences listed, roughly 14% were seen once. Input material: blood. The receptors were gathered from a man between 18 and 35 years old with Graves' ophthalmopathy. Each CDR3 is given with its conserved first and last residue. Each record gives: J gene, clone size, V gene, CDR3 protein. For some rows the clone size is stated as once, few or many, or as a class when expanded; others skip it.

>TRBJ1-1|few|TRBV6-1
CASSGQGAGDTEAFF
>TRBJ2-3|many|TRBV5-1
CASSFERDTQYF
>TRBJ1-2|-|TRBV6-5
CASSYSSPNYGYTF
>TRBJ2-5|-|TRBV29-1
CSVSGGDQETQYF
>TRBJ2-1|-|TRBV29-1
CSVEASGGFYNEQFF
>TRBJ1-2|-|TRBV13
CASSSGTGFIYGYTF
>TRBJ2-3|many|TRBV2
CASTPFGDTQYF
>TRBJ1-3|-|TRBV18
CASSPLGQTSSGNTIYF
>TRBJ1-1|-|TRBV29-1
CSGALPTEAFF
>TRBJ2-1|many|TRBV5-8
CASSHDRNEQFF
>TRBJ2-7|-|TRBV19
CASSIVSQGAIYEQYF
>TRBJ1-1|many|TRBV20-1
CSAYRLASNTEAFF
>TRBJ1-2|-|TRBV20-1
CSARGGRVPGYAF
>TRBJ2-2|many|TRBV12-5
CASGLGGLATGELFF
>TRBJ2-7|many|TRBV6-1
CASRPDSRGTYEQYF
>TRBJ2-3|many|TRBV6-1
CATETGRDTQYF
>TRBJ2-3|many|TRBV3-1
CASSQGPNTDTQYF